This TCR beta chain comes out of a study of T cells after yellow fever vaccination. Overall study findings and caveats: The booster response re-showed most primary clones: around 96% CD4, approximately 85% CD8. The CD4 and CD8 compartments had a small share of their clonotypes in common. FACS-sorted repertoires could contain abundant clonotypes contaminating from the bulk population.

The CDR3 is 17 amino acids. The trim removed 5 bases at V and 2 bases at J, leaving 14 bases unmatched. Germline values: CDR1 SEHNR, CDR2 FQNEAQ (reference sequence). This clonotype was seen many times. Its specificity is unknown. Conversion of TCR transcripts into cDNA relied on 5'RACE template switching, which added a universal primer site and UMIs. TCRdb reanalysed the 5' RACE reads using MiXCR and keeps one entry per CDR3 protein. The table has fewer than 150,000 distinct CDR3 sequences, over 7% seen once. The chain has TRBV7-9 and TRBJ2-7, with TRBD2 matching 8 bases. Sequencing used CD4+ T cells sorted from PBMCs, obtained 5 days after the yellow fever booster vaccination. The origin of this receptor is a man younger than 45 who received the YFV17D yellow fever vaccine. The DNA for the CDR3 is TGTGCCAGCAGCCAAAGAGAAGTAGCGGGAAACACCTACGAGCAGTACTTC. The encoded protein is CASSQREVAGNTYEQYF.